What follows are 22 T cell receptor beta chains derived from one specimen sequenced in a study of OX40 agonist ivuxolimab in advanced cancers. The library was prepared using the immunoSEQ multiplex PCR assay. The table comes from immuneACCESS by way of TCRdb, which keeps in-frame sequences with V and J called. Part of the clones is missing from these tables; in studies checked, under half for an unresolved V gene and the rest for unknown reasons. This sample lists approximately 58,000 clones; roughly four fifths were detected once. The ten largest clonotypes hold about 1.6% of the sample. The starting material was CD4+ or CD8+ T cells sorted from blood, obtained in a trial of the OX40 agonist ivuxolimab. These receptor sequences come from an adult with an advanced solid tumor such as melanoma, head and neck, liver or kidney cancer.

The CDR3 DNA reads TGTGCCAGCAGCTTAAACGGGAGGGGTTATAACTACAATGAGCAGTTCTTC. It is translated as CASSLNGRGYNYNEQFF. This chain joins TRBV7-2 and TRBJ2-1; 8 positions match TRBD2. Germline V gene data show CDR1 as SGHTA and CDR2 as FQGNSA. V trimming: 2 bases; J trimming: 3 bases; junction bases outside the gene matches: 9. The CDR3 runs to 17 residues.

This clone appeared once. The rearrangement uses TRBV7-2 and TRBJ2-7; D is unclear. The V and J ends lost 1 base and 3 bases respectively, with 13 bases between them. Germline-derived CDR1 and CDR2 are SGHTA and FQGNSA. This CDR3 is built from 15 residues. The CDR3 DNA is TGTGCCAGCAGCTTAGGGGGTGTTAAGAACTACGAGCAGTACTTC. This codes for CASSLGGVKNYEQYF. The full variable domain, in which reference TRBV7-2 and TRBJ2-7 provide the parts outside the CDR3, is GAGVSQSPSNKVTEKGKDVELRCDPISGHTALYWYRQSLGQGLEFLIYFQGNSAPDKSGLPSDRFSAERTGGSVSTLTIQRTQQEDSAVYLCASSLGGVKNYEQYFGPGTRLTVT.

This chain connects TRBV7-2 to TRBJ2-5; 9 nucleotides align to TRBD1. There are 13 residues in the CDR3. Germline V gene lookup returns CDR1 SGHTA and CDR2 FQGNSA. With V trimmed by 5 bases and J by 5 bases, 3 bases remained unmatched. CDR3 region: CASSRDRDETQYF. The CDR3 coding sequence is TGTGCCAGCAGCCGGGACAGGGATGAGACCCAGTACTTC. The full variable domain, in which reference TRBV7-2 and TRBJ2-5 provide the parts outside the CDR3, is GAGVSQSPSNKVTEKGKDVELRCDPISGHTALYWYRQSLGQGLEFLIYFQGNSAPDKSGLPSDRFSAERTGGSVSTLTIQRTQQEDSAVYLCASSRDRDETQYFGPGTRLLVL.

V gene TRBV25-1 combines with J gene TRBJ1-2; D ambiguous. Germline CDR1 reads MGHDK; CDR2 reads SYGVNS. The CDR3 spans 16 residues. Trimming stripped 1 base from V and 1 base from J, with 13 bases between. The CDR3 region has the DNA TGTGCCAGCAGTGAATGGGAAACGGGTGATAACTATGGCTACACCTTC. It encodes CASSEWETGDNYGYTF.

The V gene is TRBV7-8, the J gene TRBJ2-3, with a weak D call TRBD1 (6 bases). The CDR3 spans 16 residues. Germline V gives CDR1 SGHVS, CDR2 FQNEAQ. Trimming took off 3 bases at V and 0 bases at J, with 13 bases between the two ends. This CDR3 reads CASSLRAGASTDTQYF. CDR3 coding DNA: TGTGCCAGCAGCTTGCGTGCAGGGGCTAGCACAGATACGCAGTATTTT.

This rearrangement joins TRBV19 to TRBJ1-1; D is possibly TRBD1 (6 bases). This CDR3 spans 15 amino acids. The V and J ends lost 3 bases and 1 base respectively, with 12 bases between them. The germline V gene encodes CDR1 LNHDA and CDR2 SQIVND (reference sequence). CDR3 bases: TGTGCCAGTAGTATGGTCGGGGGCCCGAACACTGAAGCTTTCTTT. Translated: CASSMVGGPNTEAFF. Complete variable domain (other parts from reference TRBV19 and TRBJ1-1): DGGITQSPKYLFRKEGQNVTLSCEQNLNHDAMYWYRQDPGQGLRLIYYSQIVNDFQKGDIAEGYSVSREKKESFPLTVTSAQKNPTAFYLCASSMVGGPNTEAFFGQGTRLTVV.

The CDR3 DNA is TGTGCCAGCAGCTTAGATGGGGGGCGCAGGGAAGGCTACACCTTC. Translation: CASSLDGGRREGYTF. The genes are TRBV7-2 and TRBJ1-2; tentatively, D is TRBD1 (6 bases). The CDR3 spans 15 residues. Trimming removed 1 base at V and 8 bases at J, with 17 bases between. Germline CDR1 is SGHTA and CDR2 is FQGNSA.

The CDR3 loop is CAWSKSSGNTIYF. DNA of the CDR3: TGTGCCTGGAGTAAAAGCTCTGGAAACACCATATATTTT. The chain is built from TRBV30 and TRBJ1-3; no definite D call. Trimming pared 2 bases from V and 0 bases from J, leaving 5 bases between. CDR1 GTSNPN and CDR2 SVGIG come from the germline V gene (reference sequence). This CDR3 spans 13 amino acids.

For the CDR3, the DNA is TGTGCCAGCAGCGAACGGACAGGGGCAGAGACCCAGTACTTC. It is translated as CASSERTGAETQYF. The V and J genes are TRBV7-3 and TRBJ2-5, with 9 bases identical to TRBD1. V lost 5 bases, J lost 4 bases, and 5 bases stayed unmatched. The germline V gene has CDR1 SGHTA and CDR2 FQGTGA. This CDR3 is 14 amino acids long.

This clone is categorized as medium-sized. This chain connects TRBV6-5 to TRBJ2-5; 7 bases match TRBD2. CDR1 is MNHEY, CDR2 SVGAGI, per germline. The CDR3 is made up of 16 amino acids. The trim removed 0 bases at V and 3 bases at J, leaving 7 bases unmatched. CDR3 region: CASSYSGGSVEETQYF. The CDR3 DNA sequence: TGTGCCAGCAGTTACTCGGGGGGGAGCGTCGAAGAGACCCAGTACTTC.

This chain joins TRBV2 and TRBJ2-1; D unclear. Germline CDR1 SNHLY, CDR2 FYNNEI. This CDR3 contains 15 residues. V lost 7 bases to trimming and J lost 7 bases, with 20 bases between them. The chain's CDR3 is CASIPNDVGRNEQFF. CDR3 bases: TGTGCCAGCATTCCTAATGATGTGGGCCGGAATGAGCAGTTCTTC. The variable domain in full, with the rest retrieved from reference TRBV2 and TRBJ2-1, is EPEVTQTPSHQVTQMGQEVILRCVPISNHLYFYWYRQILGQKVEFLVSFYNNEISEKSEIFDDQFSVERPDGSNFTLKIRSTKLEDSAMYFCASIPNDVGRNEQFFGPGTRLTVL.

This chain connects TRBV30 to TRBJ1-4; D gene ambiguous. Germline assignment: CDR1 GTSNPN and CDR2 SVGIG (reference sequence). The CDR3 runs to 14 residues. V shed 3 bases and J shed 4 bases, with 12 bases lying between them. CDR3 protein: CAWSGIGYNEKLFF. In nucleotides, the CDR3 is TGTGCCTGGAGCGGGATCGGCTATAATGAAAAACTGTTTTTT.

This chain joins TRBV11-3 and TRBJ2-2; 8 positions match TRBD1. With V trimmed by 5 bases and J by 5 bases, 10 bases remained unmatched. CDR1 SGHNT and CDR2 YENEEA come from the germline V gene. This CDR3 is built from 16 residues. The CDR3 spells CASSPGQGRGTGELFF. CDR3 DNA sequence: TGTGCCAGCAGCCCCGGACAGGGCAGAGGGACCGGGGAGCTGTTTTTT. The full variable domain, in which reference TRBV11-3 and TRBJ2-2 provide the parts outside the CDR3, is EAGVVQSPRYKIIEKKQPVAFWCNPISGHNTLYWYLQNLGQGPELLIRYENEEAVDDSQLPKDRFSAERLKGVDSTLKIQPAELGDSAVYLCASSPGQGRGTGELFFGEGSRLTVL.

The J gene is TRBJ1-5, the V gene TRBV19; TRBD1 agrees at 7 bases. Germline CDR1 and CDR2: LNHDA and SQIVND (reference sequence). The CDR3 length is 15 residues. V trimming: 4 bases; J trimming: 11 bases; junction bases outside the gene matches: 14. CDR3: CASSTGDSSPPSQHF. For the CDR3, the DNA is TGTGCCAGTAGTACGGGGGACAGTTCCCCTCCTTCCCAGCATTTT. The variable domain in full, with the rest retrieved from reference TRBV19 and TRBJ1-5, is DGGITQSPKYLFRKEGQNVTLSCEQNLNHDAMYWYRQDPGQGLRLIYYSQIVNDFQKGDIAEGYSVSREKKESFPLTVTSAQKNPTAFYLCASSTGDSSPPSQHFGDGTRLSIL.

The V and J genes are TRBV19 and TRBJ2-3, with a possible D match to TRBD2 (6 bases). Germline CDR1 reads LNHDA; CDR2 reads SQIVND (reference sequence). This CDR3 is 14 amino acids long. The germline V and J ends were trimmed by 7 bases and 5 bases, with 16 bases remaining between them. The CDR3 nucleotides read TGTGCCAGTACCTCCCGGGGGTTGGGAGATACGCAGTATTTT. Its translation is CASTSRGLGDTQYF.

This chain connects TRBV6-1 to TRBJ2-5, with 8 bases that match TRBD2. J gave up 5 bases and V 2 bases, and 7 bases lay outside the gene matches. The germline gives CDR1 MNHNS, CDR2 SASEGT. This CDR3 contains 15 residues. CDR3 sequence reads: CASSESWRGEETQYF. For the CDR3, the DNA is TGTGCCAGCAGTGAATCGTGGCGGGGGGAGGAGACCCAGTACTTC.

This chain links TRBV9 with TRBJ2-1; TRBD2 aligns across 8 bases. This CDR3 is 15 amino acids long. Germline CDR1 and CDR2: SGDLS and YYNGEE. V gave up 5 bases and J gave up 4 bases; unmatched junction bases: 8. The CDR3 spells CASSPTSGPYNEQFF. As DNA, the CDR3 is TGTGCCAGCAGTCCTACTAGCGGACCTTACAATGAGCAGTTCTTC.

V and J are TRBV9 and TRBJ2-1; D gene unclear. The CDR3 extends over 15 amino acids. Trimming stripped 6 bases from V and 0 bases from J, with 13 bases between. Germline lookup yields CDR1 SGDLS and CDR2 YYNGEE. The CDR3 protein is CASTPTGRSYNEQFF. The DNA of the CDR3 is TGTGCCAGCACCCCAACTGGTCGCTCCTACAATGAGCAGTTCTTC.

The V gene is TRBV6-1, the J gene TRBJ2-6; weak D call: TRBD1 (5 bases). Trimming shortened V by 6 bases and J by 1 base, and 10 bases separated the two germline ends. Germline V lookup: CDR1 MNHNS, CDR2 SASEGT. CDR3 length: 15 residues. The CDR3 DNA reads as TGTGCCAGCAGCCGGACAAGTTCTGGGGCCAACGTCCTGACTTTC. Translated: CASSRTSSGANVLTF.

The CDR3 DNA is TGCGCCAGCAGCTCTACTTTAGGGGGGTACACCGATGAGCAGTTCTTC. Its protein is CASSSTLGGYTDEQFF. The V and J genes are TRBV5-1 and TRBJ2-1, with D perhaps being TRBD1 or TRBD2 (6 bases each). Germline CDR1 and CDR2: SGHRS and YFSETQ. The CDR3 length is 16 residues. Trimming took off 3 bases at V and 8 bases at J, with 21 bases between the two ends.

V gene TRBV30 combines with J gene TRBJ1-1, with D perhaps TRBD1 (5 bases). Germline V CDR1 and CDR2: GTSNPN, SVGIG (reference sequence). V lost 1 base, J lost 11 bases, and 14 bases lay in between. The length of the CDR3 is 12 residues. CDR3 loop: CAWSAGLGNAFF. The CDR3 DNA reads as TGTGCCTGGAGTGCGGGGCTAGGAAATGCTTTCTTT.

V is TRBV2 and J is TRBJ1-2; a possible D gene is TRBD1 (6 bases). The CDR3 loop spans 12 amino acids. Looked up from germline, CDR1 is SNHLY and CDR2 is FYNNEI. V dropped 6 bases and J dropped 8 bases, with 13 bases sitting between them. CDR3 sequence reads: CASSYRAAGYTF. The CDR3 nucleotides read TGTGCCAGCAGCTACAGGGCCGCGGGCTACACCTTC.